This T cell receptor beta chain came from a study of blood T cell repertoires in COVID-19. TCRdb's table, derived via immunoSEQ multiplex PCR, lists solely in-frame clones and lacks some. Among approximately 200,000 clones listed, around 86% were seen once. Germline CDR1 is SNHLY and CDR2 is FYNNEI. CDR3 length equals 16 residues. V lost 3 bases and J lost 10; bases outside the gene matches: 11. The specimen sequenced was peripheral blood. The chain uses TRBV2 and TRBJ1-5; 11 bases agree with TRBD1. The clonotype comes from a woman in her thirties with active or convalescent COVID-19. In DNA, the CDR3 is TGTGCCAGCAGTGATTCGCCGGGGACAGGGGGTTTTCCCCAGCATTTT. Its translation is CASSDSPGTGGFPQHF.